What follows describes a single T cell receptor beta chain. Its specificity is unknown. The data stem from a study of CD8+ T cells in alopecia areata. The treatment was: oral pan-JAK inhibitor, 5-10 mg twice daily. Study-wide findings and caveats: Tofacitinib yielded significantly lower scalp clonality and fewer expanded CD8+ clones among the top 100.

cDNA prepared by RNA extraction and subsequent reverse transcription served as the template for sequencing. The assay was immunoSEQ multiplex PCR, and TCRdb's table has in-frame clones only and misses some. The sample gives 150,000 to 200,000 clones, roughly 60% of which show up once; about 0.94% is in the top ten. The CDR3 spans 13 residues. Per the germline V gene, CDR1 is SQVTM and CDR2 is ANQGSEA. The V and J ends lost 7 bases and 0 bases respectively, with 9 bases between them. The chain has TRBV29-1 and TRBJ2-2, with a weak D call TRBD1 (5 bases). The source is a human donor with alopecia areata. The sequencing here drew on CD4+ T cells sorted from blood, taken at week 24, from a patient treated with tofacitinib. The CDR3 DNA is TGCAGCGCGGACAAGACGAACACCGGGGAGCTGTTTTTT. Its translation: CSADKTNTGELFF.